A selection of T cell receptor beta chains follows, all from one sample in a study of PD-1 blockade in classical Hodgkin lymphoma. TCRdb's copy holds only in-frame clones and misses some; the assay was immunoSEQ multiplex PCR. Among 39,000 or so clones listed, around 83% were seen once. Source: peripheral blood mononuclear cells (PBMCs), taken before the second cycle of nivolumab. These receptors originate from a human donor with classical Hodgkin lymphoma. Both conserved end residues are part of each CDR3. The D gene is left open where the match is weak. Only some rows state a clone size, as once, few, many or a class for expanded clones.

d_call,v_call,j_call,clone_size,cdr3_nt,cdr3_aa
-,TRBV7-8,TRBJ1-1,-,TGTGCCAGCAGCTTAGGCAGGGTGTTTGGTGTAGACACTGAAGCTTTCTTT,CASSLGRVFGVDTEAFF
-,TRBV7-3,TRBJ2-5,few,TGTGCCAGCAGCTCGACGGTACAAGAGACCCAGTACTTC,CASSSTVQETQYF
-,TRBV5-1,TRBJ1-1,-,TGCGCCAGCAGAACAGGGAGCACTGAAGCTTTCTTT,CASRTGSTEAFF
TRBD1,TRBV7-9,TRBJ1-2,-,TGTGCCAGCAACAAGGGACAGGGGGAAATAGACTATGGCTACACCTTC,CASNKGQGEIDYGYTF
TRBD1,TRBV9,TRBJ1-1,-,TGTGCCAGCAGCCCCCGACAGGGGGCGAACACTGAAGCTTTCTTT,CASSPRQGANTEAFF
-,TRBV7-6,TRBJ1-4,-,TGTGCCAGCAGCTTAGGGGGAGAGAGGGCTGGAAAACTGTTTTTT,CASSLGGERAGKLFF
TRBD1,TRBV2,TRBJ1-3,-,TGTGCCAGCAGCCCCGACAGGGGAAGTGTTGCCATATATTTT,CASSPDRGSVAIYF
-,TRBV14,TRBJ2-7,-,TGTGCCAGCAGCCAAGCCCGCAGGAACAACGAGCAGTACTTC,CASSQARRNNEQYF
TRBD1,TRBV13,TRBJ2-7,-,TGTGCCAGCAGCCTACGGGGACAGGGTTACGAGCAGTACTTC,CASSLRGQGYEQYF
-,TRBV5-5,TRBJ1-1,few,TGTGCCAGCAGCTTAGACTTGAACACTGAAGCTTTCTTT,CASSLDLNTEAFF
-,TRBV6-4,TRBJ1-6,-,TGTGCCAGCAGCTTGGGACACATTAATTCACCCCTCCACTTT,CASSLGHINSPLHF
TRBD2,TRBV2,TRBJ2-1,-,TGTGCCAGCAGGGGGCTAGCGGACAATGAGCAGTTCTTC,CASRGLADNEQFF
TRBD1,TRBV11-2,TRBJ2-7,few,TGTGCCAGCAGCTTAGAAGGGGGCGTAAGGTACGAGCAGTACTTC,CASSLEGGVRYEQYF
TRBD2,TRBV7-2,TRBJ2-5,once,TGTGCCAGCAGCTTAGTTTGGGACTATAGAGAGACCCAGTACTTC,CASSLVWDYRETQYF
-,TRBV19,TRBJ2-4,-,TGTGCCAGTAGTCCAGAATCGGGGCGTTTAGCCAAAAACATTCAGTACTTC,CASSPESGRLAKNIQYF
-,TRBV27,TRBJ1-2,-,TGTGCCAGCGGGACCTTCAGGGGTGGGTATGGCTACACCTTC,CASGTFRGGYGYTF
TRBD1,TRBV5-1,TRBJ1-3,-,TGCGCCAGCAGCTTGGTCCAGGGGGCTGGAAACACCATATATTTT,CASSLVQGAGNTIYF
-,TRBV21-1,TRBJ2-1,-,TGTGCCAGCAGCAAAGCTGATCTCAGGACAGAGGGGGAAGGGTTCTTC,CASSKADLRTEGEGFF
-,TRBV10-3,TRBJ2-1,-,TGTGCCATCAGTGCGATTTCTACTGAGCAGTTCTTC,CAISAISTEQFF
-,TRBV5-1,TRBJ2-2,few,TGCGCCAGCAGCGCCCGGACCAGGAACACCGGGGAGCTGTTTTTT,CASSARTRNTGELFF
TRBD1,TRBV5-1,TRBJ2-7,-,TGCGCCAGCCGGGACAGTCCCGTCTACGAGCAGTACTTC,CASRDSPVYEQYF
-,TRBV19,TRBJ2-7,-,TGTGCCAGTAGTGCCCCGGGACAAACCTACGAGCAGTACTTC,CASSAPGQTYEQYF
TRBD2,TRBV29-1,TRBJ2-3,-,TGCAGCGTCGGGACACTCCTAGCGGGTACGCAGTATTTT,CSVGTLLAGTQYF
TRBD2,TRBV7-2,TRBJ2-7,few,TGTGCCAGCAGCCCGGGACTAGCTTTTTCCTACGAGCAGTACTTC,CASSPGLAFSYEQYF
-,TRBV2,TRBJ2-7,once,TGTGCCAGCGAAATACCAATGACAGGACGGTCCTACGAGCAGTACTTC,CASEIPMTGRSYEQYF
TRBD2,TRBV18,TRBJ2-3,-,TGTGCCAGCTCACCAAAAAGGACTAGAACAGATACGCAGTATTTT,CASSPKRTRTDTQYF
-,TRBV27,TRBJ2-7,-,TGTGCCAGCAGTTTACAGGACAACTACGAGCAGTACTTC,CASSLQDNYEQYF
-,TRBV5-1,TRBJ2-7,once,TGCGCCAGCAACTCACAGGGGGGGAGCTACGAGCAGTACTTC,CASNSQGGSYEQYF
TRBD1,TRBV5-4,TRBJ2-1,-,TGTGCCAGCAGCTGGAGCTGGACAGGGGACAATGAGCAGTTCTTC,CASSWSWTGDNEQFF
-,TRBV6-4,TRBJ2-4,-,TGTGCCAGCAGCGGCAAGTCGGAGCTAGCCAAAAACATTCAGTACTTC,CASSGKSELAKNIQYF
-,TRBV9,TRBJ1-1,-,TGTGCCAGCAGCCCAGGTAGGTGGGAAGATACTGAAGCTTTCTTT,CASSPGRWEDTEAFF
TRBD2,TRBV7-9,TRBJ2-2,-,TGTGCCAGCAGCAAAACGGCGGGAGGGCCGCACGGGGAGCTGTTTTTT,CASSKTAGGPHGELFF
-,TRBV19,TRBJ1-5,-,TGTGCCAGTAACGGGGGGGGCAGCTTAAACCAGCCCCAGCATTTT,CASNGGGSLNQPQHF
-,TRBV28,TRBJ2-7,-,TGTGCCAGCAGTTTATATGGTCGGACATCTTCCTACGAGCAGTACTTC,CASSLYGRTSSYEQYF
TRBD2,TRBV4-1,TRBJ2-3,-,TGCGCCAGCAGCTATATAGCGGGGGGTAGCACAGATACGCAGTATTTT,CASSYIAGGSTDTQYF
-,TRBV11-2,TRBJ1-1,-,TGTGCCAGCAGCTTACAGGGGTTGCGGACTGAAGCTTTCTTT,CASSLQGLRTEAFF
TRBD1,TRBV6-5,TRBJ2-3,-,TGTGCCAGCAGTTACTCGGGACAGGGGAACACAGATACGCAGTATTTT,CASSYSGQGNTDTQYF
-,TRBV7-2,TRBJ2-4,once,TGTGCCAGCAGCTCTGGTAGCGGCAACATTCAGTACTTC,CASSSGSGNIQYF
-,TRBV19,TRBJ2-7,-,TGTGCCAGTAGTATAGTGGGAGGCTACGAGCAGTACTTC,CASSIVGGYEQYF
-,TRBV5-6,TRBJ2-7,few,TGTGCCAGCAGCTTGGAGGGGCGCGAGCAGTACTTC,CASSLEGREQYF
-,TRBV6-5,TRBJ1-2,-,TGTGCCAGCACTCGTGGGGGAAACTATGGCTACACCTTC,CASTRGGNYGYTF
-,TRBV5-4,TRBJ2-4,-,TGTGCCAGCAGCCCTCCGGACTCAAACATTCAGTACTTC,CASSPPDSNIQYF
TRBD1,TRBV6-5,TRBJ1-4,-,TGTGCCAGCAGTTACGGGGACAGAACTAATGAAAAACTGTTTTTT,CASSYGDRTNEKLFF
-,TRBV28,TRBJ2-3,once,TGTGCCAGCAGTCCCACCTGGACCCCTAGCACAGATACGCAGTATTTT,CASSPTWTPSTDTQYF
TRBD2,TRBV4-2,TRBJ2-7,-,TGTGCCAGCAGCCTAGCGGGGGGGCGGGACGAGCAGTACTTC,CASSLAGGRDEQYF
-,TRBV27,TRBJ1-2,-,TGTGCCGTTGCTGGAGGGGCTGGTGGCTACACCTTC,CAVAGGAGGYTF